A selection of T cell receptor beta chains follows, all from one sample in a study of OX40 agonist ivuxolimab in advanced cancers. The table came from immunoSEQ multiplex PCR; TCRdb's copy has only in-frame clones and leaves some out. The sample contains under 75,000 clones, about 89% of which appear only once. Material: CD4+ or CD8+ T cells sorted from blood, obtained in a trial of the OX40 agonist ivuxolimab. These receptors were taken from an adult with an advanced solid tumor such as melanoma, head and neck, liver or kidney cancer. The CDR3 runs from the conserved cysteine through the conserved F or W. The order of the fields is V gene, J gene, CDR3 protein.

TRBV5-6	TRBJ1-5	CASSFYHLQPQHF
TRBV11-2	TRBJ1-2	CASSLADHRDREGYTF
TRBV19	TRBJ1-4	CASSGDFNEKLFF
TRBV5-1	TRBJ2-3	CASSSKGQRSTDTQYF
TRBV9	TRBJ2-2	CASSVARAANTGELFF
TRBV30	TRBJ1-5	CAWTLKGSPLYSNQPQHF
TRBV2	TRBJ1-1	CASSERGWEAEAFF
TRBV7-9	TRBJ1-1	CASSLQDTEAFF
TRBV2	TRBJ1-2	CASRETGGGYGYTF
TRBV6-1	TRBJ2-7	CASKASGAYEQYF
TRBV6-5	TRBJ2-3	CASSSKWTSQDTQYF
TRBV29-1	TRBJ2-2	CSARQGQGGELFF
TRBV25-1	TRBJ1-2	CASSDHRGRSYGYTF
TRBV5-8	TRBJ2-1	CASSQVLAGSTGNEQFF
TRBV18	TRBJ2-7	CASSRTKDPYEQYF
TRBV29-1	TRBJ2-3	CSVERGSTDTQYF
TRBV19	TRBJ1-5	CASSAATGGASNQPQHF
TRBV18	TRBJ2-5	CASSPPATEQETQYF
TRBV4-3	TRBJ2-2	CASSQGLDTGELFF
TRBV6-5	TRBJ1-4	CASTPDREGEKLFF
TRBV9	TRBJ2-5	CASSEDHRAGVGETQYF
TRBV19	TRBJ1-6	CASSPGQGYSPLHF
TRBV30	TRBJ2-5	CAIEGRRGGRETQYF